These 3 T cell receptor beta chains originate from one sample sequenced in a study of chemoradiotherapy in HPV16-positive cancers. Sequencing was performed with immunoSEQ multiplex PCR; in TCRdb, only in-frame clones are kept and a portion is missing. Altogether some 5,100 clones are present, more than 85% being singletons, with the ten largest covering 2.4%. This specimen consisted of tumor tissue, obtained from a patient who underwent chemoradiotherapy. These receptors were obtained from a human donor with HPV-associated anogenital cancer.

The chain joins TRBV11-3 to TRBJ2-7; TRBD1 aligns across 8 bases. Unmatched junction bases numbered 1, after V lost 1 base and J lost 5 bases. Germline assignment: CDR1 SGHNT and CDR2 YENEEA. The CDR3 totals 13 residues. The CDR3 DNA is TGTGCCAGCAGCTTAGTCAGGGGGCACGAGCAGTACTTC. Protein: CASSLVRGHEQYF.

The V and J genes are TRBV27 and TRBJ1-2; D might be TRBD1 (5 bases). The CDR3 consists of 14 residues. Germline lookup yields CDR1 MNHEY and CDR2 SMNVEV (reference sequence). Trimming removed 4 bases at V and 5 bases at J, with 14 bases between. The CDR3 nucleotides read TGTGCCAGCAGTTCCGTCGACAGACCTTATGGCTACACCTTC. Encoded protein: CASSSVDRPYGYTF.

The chain's CDR3 is CASSGIDRWDTEAFF. In nucleotides, the CDR3 is TGTGCCAGCAGCGGGATAGACAGATGGGACACTGAAGCTTTCTTT. This sequence joins TRBV14 and TRBJ1-1; possibly TRBD1 for D (5 bases). Looked up from germline, CDR1 is SGHDN and CDR2 is FVKESK. V was trimmed by 5 bases and J by 3 bases, leaving 16 bases between them. The CDR3 sequence is 15 residues long.